The sequence of this T cell receptor beta chain was determined in a study of cytomegalovirus exposure and HLA in healthy donors. General study points: Using the classifier, cytomegalovirus status was reportedly diagnosed with high specificity and sensitivity.

60 Vbeta and 13 Jbeta primers were used in PCR. Here immunoSEQ multiplex PCR was the method, and the copy in TCRdb shows in-frame clones only, minus some. The sample shows around 120,000 clones, over 65% of them seen only once. Notes on this clone: As yet, its antigen is unknown.

CDR1 SGHRS and CDR2 YFSETQ come from the germline V gene. This CDR3 comprises 15 residues. With V trimmed by 2 bases and J by 0 bases, 0 bases remained unmatched. The sequenced material came from PBMCs. The origin of this receptor is a middle-aged woman in good health and CMV-seropositive. The J gene is TRBJ2-7, the V gene TRBV5-1, with TRBD2 identical over 12 bases. The CDR3 sequence is CASSLLAGGSYEQYF. The CDR3 DNA follows: TGCGCCAGCAGCTTACTAGCGGGAGGCTCCTACGAGCAGTACTTC.